These T cell receptor beta chains were read from a single sample in a study of response to subunit inactivated influenza vaccine. TCRdb re-analysed the RT-PCR reads in MiXCR, keeping a single row per CDR3 protein. The profile shows under 550,000 distinct CDR3 sequences, approximately 7.7% of them singletons. The sample here was PBMCs from blood, taken roughly 24 months after vaccination. All receptors come from a man aged 50 to 69 who received an inactivated influenza vaccine. CDR3s include the opening cysteine and the closing phenylalanine or tryptophan. The D gene is left open where the match is weak. A clone size is listed for some rows: how often the clone was seen (once, few, many), or a class if it is expanded.

d_call: NA; v_call: TRBV12-3/TRBV12-4; clone_size: few; j_call: TRBJ1-2; cdr3_nt: TGTGCCAGCAGTCCTCTCCAGGGAGGCTATGGCTACACCTTC; cdr3_aa: CASSPLQGGYGYTF
d_call: NA; v_call: TRBV6-2/TRBV6-3; clone_size: NA; j_call: TRBJ2-7; cdr3_nt: TGTGCCAGCAGTTACACAGGACACGAGCAGTACTTC; cdr3_aa: CASSYTGHEQYF
d_call: TRBD1; v_call: TRBV29-1; clone_size: few; j_call: TRBJ2-2; cdr3_nt: TGCAGCGCTTCGACGACAGGGCCGAACACCGGGGAGCTGTTTTTT; cdr3_aa: CSASTTGPNTGELFF
d_call: TRBD2; v_call: TRBV12-3/TRBV12-4; clone_size: NA; j_call: TRBJ2-2; cdr3_nt: TGTGCCAGCAGCCTTAGCGGGGGGGCCAACGGGGAGCTGTTTTTT; cdr3_aa: CASSLSGGANGELFF
d_call: TRBD2; v_call: TRBV5-1; clone_size: few; j_call: TRBJ2-1; cdr3_nt: TGCGCCAGCAGCTTGGCCGGTGGCGGGAGGGCCCCCTCCTACAATGAGCAGTTCTTC; cdr3_aa: CASSLAGGGRAPSYNEQFF
d_call: NA; v_call: TRBV18; clone_size: NA; j_call: TRBJ2-5; cdr3_nt: TGTGCCAGCTCACCACCGATGGACAGAGAGACCCAGTACTTC; cdr3_aa: CASSPPMDRETQYF
d_call: NA; v_call: TRBV29-1; clone_size: few; j_call: TRBJ1-2; cdr3_nt: TGCAGCTTCCAAGGACAGTCTAACTATGGCTACACCTTC; cdr3_aa: CSFQGQSNYGYTF
d_call: NA; v_call: TRBV7-2; clone_size: many; j_call: TRBJ2-7; cdr3_nt: TGTGCCAGCAGCTTAGTCCAGGGTCTAAACGAGCAGTACTTC; cdr3_aa: CASSLVQGLNEQYF
d_call: NA; v_call: TRBV20-1; clone_size: many; j_call: TRBJ2-3; cdr3_nt: TGCAGTGCTAGAGAATTTAGCGGAACAGCCACAGATACGCAGTATTTT; cdr3_aa: CSAREFSGTATDTQYF
d_call: TRBD2; v_call: TRBV5-1; clone_size: many; j_call: TRBJ2-1; cdr3_nt: TGCGCCAGCAGCCTCGGACTAGCGGGGAACAACAATGAGCAGTTCTTC; cdr3_aa: CASSLGLAGNNNEQFF
d_call: NA; v_call: TRBV24-1; clone_size: few; j_call: TRBJ2-5; cdr3_nt: TGTGCCACCAGTTCGAGGGGGGCGCCAGGAGAGACCCAGTACTTC; cdr3_aa: CATSSRGAPGETQYF
d_call: NA; v_call: TRBV20-1; clone_size: NA; j_call: TRBJ2-1; cdr3_nt: TGCAGTACACGGTTTTCCTACAATGAGCAGTTCTTC; cdr3_aa: CSTRFSYNEQFF
d_call: TRBD1; v_call: TRBV2; clone_size: few; j_call: TRBJ2-7; cdr3_nt: TGTGCCAGCACCCCCGTCCGGGACAGAGCCCCTCACGAGCAGTACTTC; cdr3_aa: CASTPVRDRAPHEQYF
d_call: TRBD1; v_call: TRBV29-1; clone_size: many; j_call: TRBJ2-6; cdr3_nt: TGCAGCGTTGCAGGGGGCGCAAGGTCTGGGGCCAACGTCCTGACTTTC; cdr3_aa: CSVAGGARSGANVLTF
d_call: NA; v_call: TRBV20-1; clone_size: NA; j_call: TRBJ2-1; cdr3_nt: TGCAGTGCTACCGGACTCAGGGAGCAGTTCTTC; cdr3_aa: CSATGLREQFF
d_call: NA; v_call: TRBV20-1; clone_size: few; j_call: TRBJ1-1; cdr3_nt: TGCAGTGCTAGGCCCACTATCAACACTGAAGCTTTCTTT; cdr3_aa: CSARPTINTEAFF
d_call: NA; v_call: TRBV6-5; clone_size: NA; j_call: TRBJ1-5; cdr3_nt: TGTGCCAGCAGTTATACGGGACAACACAATCAGCCCCAGCATTTT; cdr3_aa: CASSYTGQHNQPQHF
d_call: TRBD1; v_call: TRBV28; clone_size: NA; j_call: TRBJ1-2; cdr3_nt: TGTGCCAGCAGAGGACAGGGCCTCTATGGCTACACCTTC; cdr3_aa: CASRGQGLYGYTF
d_call: NA; v_call: TRBV20-1; clone_size: many; j_call: TRBJ2-3; cdr3_nt: TGCAGTGCTAGCCCCGAGATTACAGGGGATACGCAGTATTTT; cdr3_aa: CSASPEITGDTQYF
d_call: NA; v_call: TRBV20-1; clone_size: many; j_call: TRBJ1-1; cdr3_nt: TGCAGTGCGTCGTGGGGGGACACTGAAGCTTTCTTT; cdr3_aa: CSASWGDTEAFF
d_call: TRBD1; v_call: TRBV15; clone_size: few; j_call: TRBJ1-2; cdr3_nt: TGTGCCACCAGCTCCCGGACAGGATCGGGCTACACCTTC; cdr3_aa: CATSSRTGSGYTF
d_call: NA; v_call: TRBV9; clone_size: NA; j_call: TRBJ1-5; cdr3_nt: TGTGCCAGCAGCCCTGGGACCTACACAAATCAGCCCCAGCATTTT; cdr3_aa: CASSPGTYTNQPQHF
d_call: TRBD2; v_call: TRBV7-8; clone_size: NA; j_call: TRBJ2-2; cdr3_nt: TGTGCCAGCAGCGTGGGACTATTCACCGGGGAGCTGTTTTTT; cdr3_aa: CASSVGLFTGELFF
d_call: TRBD2; v_call: TRBV9; clone_size: NA; j_call: TRBJ2-2; cdr3_nt: TGTGCCAGCAGCGTAGGACTAGCGGGACCCCGGGGAACCGGGGAGCTGTTTTTT; cdr3_aa: CASSVGLAGPRGTGELFF
d_call: TRBD2; v_call: TRBV25-1; clone_size: many; j_call: TRBJ2-5; cdr3_nt: TGTGCCAGCAGTGAATCCCCACGGACTAGCCTCGGCCAAGAGACCCAGTACTTC; cdr3_aa: CASSESPRTSLGQETQYF
d_call: TRBD2; v_call: TRBV4-2; clone_size: NA; j_call: TRBJ2-1; cdr3_nt: TGTGCCAGCAGCCCATCGGGGACGGGAGGCGATGAGCAGTTCTTC; cdr3_aa: CASSPSGTGGDEQFF
d_call: TRBD2; v_call: TRBV10-3; clone_size: few; j_call: TRBJ2-5; cdr3_nt: TGTGCCATCAGTACGGGACTAGCGGGGGGGTCGGAGACCCAGTACTTC; cdr3_aa: CAISTGLAGGSETQYF
d_call: NA; v_call: TRBV20-1; clone_size: NA; j_call: TRBJ2-7; cdr3_nt: TGCAGTGCTAGGGCGGCAGGGGTTACCTACGAGCAGTACTTC; cdr3_aa: CSARAAGVTYEQYF
d_call: TRBD2; v_call: TRBV5-4; clone_size: NA; j_call: TRBJ2-5; cdr3_nt: TGTGCCAGCAGCCCCGGACTAGCGGGAGGAGAGACCCAGTACTTC; cdr3_aa: CASSPGLAGGETQYF
d_call: NA; v_call: TRBV11-2; clone_size: many; j_call: TRBJ2-3; cdr3_nt: TGTGCCAGCAGCTTAAACCAGCCTAGCACAGATACGCAGTATTTT; cdr3_aa: CASSLNQPSTDTQYF
d_call: TRBD2; v_call: TRBV11-3; clone_size: NA; j_call: TRBJ2-1; cdr3_nt: TGTGCCAGCAGCTTAGGACTAGCGAGGGACAATGAGCAGTTCTTC; cdr3_aa: CASSLGLARDNEQFF
d_call: NA; v_call: TRBV5-1; clone_size: NA; j_call: TRBJ2-7; cdr3_nt: TGCGCCAGCAGCCCCGGGGGACAACACTACGAGCAGTACTTC; cdr3_aa: CASSPGGQHYEQYF
d_call: NA; v_call: TRBV6-1; clone_size: few; j_call: TRBJ2-1; cdr3_nt: TGTGCCAGCAGCCCCACGTGGGGGGGACACGTATACAATGAGCAGTTCTTC; cdr3_aa: CASSPTWGGHVYNEQFF
d_call: NA; v_call: TRBV6-2/TRBV6-3; clone_size: many; j_call: TRBJ2-5; cdr3_nt: TGTGCCAGCAGTAGACTTCGACAGAACCAAGAGACCCAGTACTTC; cdr3_aa: CASSRLRQNQETQYF
d_call: TRBD2; v_call: TRBV5-6; clone_size: NA; j_call: TRBJ2-7; cdr3_nt: TGTGCCAGCAGCTTGGGAGGAACAGCGGGGTACTCCTACGAGCAGTACTTC; cdr3_aa: CASSLGGTAGYSYEQYF
d_call: NA; v_call: TRBV20-1; clone_size: few; j_call: TRBJ1-6; cdr3_nt: TGCAGTGCTAGGCCCGGGCCATCCCCTTCACCCCTCCACTTT; cdr3_aa: CSARPGPSPSPLHF
d_call: TRBD2; v_call: TRBV4-3; clone_size: NA; j_call: TRBJ2-1; cdr3_nt: TGCGCCCGCAGCCAAGATCGCGCTAGCGGGTCCTACAATGAGCAGTTCTTC; cdr3_aa: CARSQDRASGSYNEQFF
d_call: TRBD1; v_call: TRBV6-1; clone_size: many; j_call: TRBJ1-4; cdr3_nt: TGTGCCAGCAGTACGACAGGGACAAATGAAAAACTGTTTTTT; cdr3_aa: CASSTTGTNEKLFF
d_call: NA; v_call: TRBV28; clone_size: NA; j_call: TRBJ2-7; cdr3_nt: TGTGCCAGCGGGTACCAGAGCTCCTACGAGCAGTACTTC; cdr3_aa: CASGYQSSYEQYF
d_call: NA; v_call: TRBV10-3; clone_size: few; j_call: TRBJ2-3; cdr3_nt: TGTGCCATCAGTGTGGAAAGGACGCCCACAGATACGCAGTATTTT; cdr3_aa: CAISVERTPTDTQYF
d_call: TRBD1; v_call: TRBV5-1; clone_size: many; j_call: TRBJ1-1; cdr3_nt: TGTGCCAGCAGCTTACAGGGGGGCACTGAAGCTTTCTTT; cdr3_aa: CASSLQGGTEAFF
d_call: TRBD1; v_call: TRBV29-1; clone_size: many; j_call: TRBJ2-1; cdr3_nt: TGCAGCGTTGAGCACAGGGGGCTTGGAAATGAGCAGTTCTTC; cdr3_aa: CSVEHRGLGNEQFF
d_call: NA; v_call: TRBV6-5; clone_size: many; j_call: TRBJ1-5; cdr3_nt: TGTGCCAGCAGTTACGCGGGGGTGGGGCAGCCCCAGCATTTT; cdr3_aa: CASSYAGVGQPQHF
d_call: NA; v_call: TRBV24-1; clone_size: NA; j_call: TRBJ2-5; cdr3_nt: TGTGCCACCAGGGACACCCTCCAAGAGACCCAGTACTTC; cdr3_aa: CATRDTLQETQYF
d_call: TRBD2; v_call: TRBV24-1; clone_size: NA; j_call: TRBJ2-7; cdr3_nt: TGTGCCACCAGCGCTAGCGGGAGGTGGTACGAGCAGTACTTC; cdr3_aa: CATSASGRWYEQYF
d_call: TRBD1; v_call: TRBV3-1; clone_size: NA; j_call: TRBJ2-1; cdr3_nt: TGTGCCAGCAGCCAAGAGGTCCCCGGGACAGGGGTGGTTAATGAGCAGTTCTTC; cdr3_aa: CASSQEVPGTGVVNEQFF
d_call: NA; v_call: TRBV3-1; clone_size: NA; j_call: TRBJ1-3; cdr3_nt: TGTGCCAGCTGCCAAGGAGGCAGGGCCTTATCCTCTGGAAACACCATATATTTT; cdr3_aa: CASCQGGRALSSGNTIYF